What follows describes a single T cell receptor (beta chain). Its antigen is as yet unknown. This specimen comes from a study of cytomegalovirus exposure and HLA in healthy donors. In the study overall: The Caucasian-associated ancestry cluster contained about four fifths of the 398 genotyped donors. The study, taken as a whole, reports: Cytomegalovirus association was assigned to about 150 TCR beta chains. With further analysis later on, most CMV-associated TCR beta chains appeared HLA-restricted.

The PCR ran on 60 Vbeta and 13 Jbeta primers. The table came from immunoSEQ multiplex PCR; TCRdb's copy has only in-frame clones and leaves some out. This table has over 95,000 clones, roughly 80% appearing once. Sequencing used PBMCs. This sequence originates from a female donor in good health and CMV-seronegative.

CDR3 residues: CSVVGRGPGELFF. CDR3 DNA: TGCAGCGTTGTGGGCAGGGGGCCCGGGGAGCTGTTTTTT. J is TRBJ2-2 and V is TRBV29-1, with TRBD1 matching 8 bases. The CDR3 length is 13 residues. V gave up 4 bases and J gave up 6 bases; unmatched junction bases: 4. CDR1 and CDR2 (germline): SQVTM, ANQGSEA.